The 5 T cell receptor beta chains listed next were all sequenced from one sample in a study of blood T cell repertoires in COVID-19 (dated by TCRdb to the early 2020s). The method behind the library was the immunoSEQ multiplex PCR assay. Entries here come from immuneACCESS through TCRdb and include only in-frame sequences with V and J called. Some clones fail to appear in such tables; in the studies checked, an unresolved V gene covers under half of the shortfall, and the cause of the remainder is unknown. This sample has roughly 92,000 clones in its table, and around 86% of those were observed once. The top ten clonotypes cover 10% of the sample. Sequencing used peripheral blood. These receptors all stem from a man aged 50 to 60 with acute or convalescent COVID-19.

The rearrangement joins TRBV4-2 to TRBJ2-1; 7 bases are a match to TRBD2. Looked up from germline, CDR1 is LGHNA and CDR2 is YNFKEQ. V was clipped by 1 base and J by 0 bases; unmatched bases: 9. The length of the CDR3 is 18 residues. The CDR3 DNA reads as TGTGCCAGCAGCCAAGGTACCCTAAGCGGGATCTCCTACAATGAGCAGTTCTTC. Protein: CASSQGTLSGISYNEQFF.

This chain links TRBV5-1 with TRBJ2-7, with a tentative D call TRBD1 (6 bases). The CDR3 has 13 residues. Germline assignment: CDR1 SGHRS and CDR2 YFSETQ. Between the trimmed V and J ends, which lost 7 bases and 6 bases, there was a span of 17 bases. The CDR3 DNA follows: TGCGCCAGCTCAGGGGACGGGATGGGCGAGCAGTACTTC. Translating it yields CASSGDGMGEQYF.

V usage is TRBV6-2 or TRBV6-3 and J usage is TRBJ1-2, with D maybe TRBD1 (5 bases). The CDR3 has 14 residues. The V gene's germline CDR1 is MNHEY and CDR2 SVGEGT. V was trimmed by 2 bases and J by 5 bases, leaving 12 bases between them. CDR3 coding DNA: TGTGCCAGCAGTTACAGGGGTCAAGGATATGGCTACACCTTC. This gives the protein CASSYRGQGYGYTF.

This clone appeared once. This rearrangement joins TRBV5-1 to TRBJ2-1; 9 bases line up with TRBD2. The CDR3 spans 18 residues. Germline V gene lookup returns CDR1 SGHRS and CDR2 YFSETQ. Unmatched junction bases numbered 15, after V lost 1 base and J lost 7 bases. In nucleotides, the CDR3 is TGCGCCAGCAGCTTGATGTTAGCGGGGGTTCAAAAAGGGAATGAGCAGTTCTTC. Translation gives CASSLMLAGVQKGNEQFF.

The chain uses TRBV5-4 and TRBJ2-3; the D gene is possibly TRBD2 (6 bases). Germline V CDR1 and CDR2: SGHNT, YYREEE (reference sequence). V dropped 4 bases and J dropped 2 bases, with 11 bases sitting between them. The CDR3 covers 14 residues. In DNA form, the CDR3 reads TGTGCCAGCAGCGCGGACTACTACACAGATACGCAGTATTTT. Translated, it gives CASSADYYTDTQYF.